Presented here are 28 T cell receptor beta chains from one specimen sequenced in a study of T cell repertoires in cytomegalovirus infection. TCRdb ran MiXCR on the reads and lists one entry per CDR3 protein. The sample has about 260,000 distinct CDR3 sequences, 9.1% seen once. Sequencing input: PBMCs. All receptors derive from a human donor in good health (CMV status not recorded). Some clones in this sample may be carry-over from other donors' samples.

This clonotype was recorded at least ten times. V and J are TRBV7-2 and TRBJ2-4; D perhaps matches TRBD2 (5 bases). Per the germline V gene, CDR1 is SGHTA and CDR2 is FQGNSA. Trimming removed 5 bases at V and 15 bases at J, with 20 bases between. The length of the CDR3 is 13 residues. The CDR3 sequence: CASSREGLENRYF. DNA of the CDR3: TGTGCCAGCAGCCGCGAGGGATTGGAGAATCGGTACTTC.

This clonotype was picked up many times. The chain has TRBV5-6 and TRBJ1-3, with unresolved D. Deletions cut 3 bases from V and 6 bases from J, with 16 bases between. The CDR3 extends over 15 amino acids. CDR1 is SGHDT and CDR2 is YYEEEE in the germline V gene. In DNA form, the CDR3 reads TGTGCCAGCAGCTCCTACGCCCTGACGGCAAACACCATATATTTT. It translates to CASSSYALTANTIYF.

This clonotype has a count of ten or more. The chain is built from TRBV7-2 and TRBJ2-2; 12 nucleotides align to TRBD2. Germline lookup yields CDR1 SGHTA and CDR2 FQGNSA. The CDR3 extends over 18 amino acids. The V and J ends lost 1 base and 5 bases, in that order; junction bases with no gene match: 8. The CDR3 protein is CASSLVPSGRAGTGELFF. In nucleotides, the CDR3 is TGTGCCAGCAGCTTAGTCCCTAGCGGGAGGGCCGGTACCGGGGAGCTGTTTTTT.

This clonotype appeared many times. The chain employs TRBV5-5 and TRBJ1-4; D is uncertain. Germline-derived CDR1 and CDR2 are SGHKS and YYEKEE (reference sequence). CDR3 length: 14 amino acids. Between the trimmed V and J ends, which lost 5 bases and 2 bases, there was a span of 10 bases. CDR3 region: CASRIRDTNEKLFF. The CDR3 DNA is TGTGCCAGCAGGATCCGGGATACTAATGAAAAACTGTTTTTT.

This clonotype was found a few times. J is TRBJ2-7 and V is TRBV20-1; 9 positions match TRBD2. CDR1 and CDR2 from the germline V gene are DFQATT and SNEGSKA (reference sequence). V lost 0 bases to trimming and J lost 4 bases; unmatched junction nucleotides: 4. This CDR3 comprises 14 residues. The CDR3 sequence is CSARDASGGYEQYF. CDR3 DNA sequence: TGCAGTGCTAGAGACGCCAGCGGGGGGTACGAGCAGTACTTC.

This clonotype occurred a few times. The rearrangement uses TRBV28 and TRBJ2-7; TRBD1 agrees at 9 bases. This CDR3 comprises 15 residues. Germline CDR1 reads MDHEN; CDR2 reads SYDVKM. The ends lost 2 bases at V and 5 bases at J; junction bases unmatched: 7. CDR3 residues: CASSLPGQGSDEQYF. Here the CDR3 DNA reads TGTGCCAGCAGTTTACCGGGACAGGGTAGCGACGAGCAGTACTTC.

This clonotype appeared many times. V usage is TRBV7-2 and J usage is TRBJ2-1, with a possible D match to TRBD1 (6 bases). The CDR3 runs to 16 residues. CDR1 is SGHTA, CDR2 FQGNSA, per germline. Trimming removed 4 bases from V and 6 bases from J, with 19 bases in between. This chain's CDR3 is CASSSQQGRMGNEQFF. In nucleotides, the CDR3 is TGTGCCAGCAGCTCTCAACAGGGAAGGATGGGCAATGAGCAGTTCTTC.

This clonotype was detected many times. The chain joins TRBV25-1 to TRBJ2-7; TRBD1 matches 8 bases. The CDR3 sequence is 14 residues long. Germline lookup yields CDR1 MGHDK and CDR2 SYGVNS. V dropped 3 bases and J dropped 5; count of bases not matched to a gene: 6. This CDR3 reads CASSEAGGYHEQYF. The DNA of the CDR3 is TGTGCCAGCAGTGAGGCAGGGGGCTACCACGAGCAGTACTTC.

This clonotype was detected a few times. This chain connects TRBV6-2 or TRBV6-3 to TRBJ1-1, with D maybe TRBD1 (6 bases). CDR3 length: 14 amino acids. The germline V gene encodes CDR1 MNHEY and CDR2 SVGEGT. The V end was cut by 6 bases, the J end by 3 bases, with 14 bases between. CDR3 coding DNA: TGTGCCAGCAGGCTCACGGGACAAGACACTGAAGCTTTCTTT. It codes for CASRLTGQDTEAFF.

In its sample, this clonotype was seen many times. Here the CDR3 reads CASSLVGRGADTQYF. In DNA, the CDR3 is TGTGCCAGCAGCTTAGTCGGGAGAGGGGCAGATACGCAGTATTTT. The chain couples TRBV7-8 to TRBJ2-3; TRBD2 is a possible D gene (6 bases). With 1 base removed from V and 4 bases from J, the gap between germline ends came to 12 bases. CDR1 is SGHVS and CDR2 is FQNEAQ in the germline V gene. CDR3 length: 15 amino acids.

This clonotype was seen at least ten times. This chain connects TRBV7-2 to TRBJ1-4; D is uncertain. CDR3 length equals 16 residues. The V gene lost 1 base and the J gene lost 4 bases, with 13 bases spanning the gap. CDR1 is SGHTA, CDR2 FQGNSA, per germline. Written as DNA, the CDR3 is TGTGCCAGCAGCTTAGGTTTCGGGCGGGTTAATGAAAAACTGTTTTTT. Translation gives CASSLGFGRVNEKLFF.

The genes are TRBV20-1 and TRBJ1-5, with unresolved D. V was pared by 3 bases and J by 1 base, with 4 bases between. Germline CDR1 DFQATT, CDR2 SNEGSKA (reference sequence). The CDR3 totals 12 residues. The DNA of the CDR3 is TGCAGTGCTAGCTTGAGCAATCAGCCCCAGCATTTT. Its translation is CSASLSNQPQHF.

This clonotype is a singleton in its sample. The chain is built from TRBV5-4 and TRBJ2-1; D gene uncertain. The germline V gene has CDR1 SGHNT and CDR2 YYREEE (reference sequence). V lost 0 bases, J lost 6 bases, and 7 bases lay in between. This CDR3 is 13 amino acids long. The CDR3 nucleotides are TGTGCCAGCAGCTTGGGTCCTAGCAATGAGCAGTTCTTC. Amino acid sequence: CASSLGPSNEQFF. The variable domain in full, completed from reference TRBV5-4 and TRBJ2-1, reads ETGVTQSPTHLIKTRGQQVTLRCSSQSGHNTVSWYQQALGQGPQFIFQYYREEENGRGNFPPRFSGLQFPNYSSELNVNALELDDSALYLCASSLGPSNEQFFGPGTRLTVL.

This clonotype was found many times. The genes are TRBV19 and TRBJ2-7, with 11 bases aligning to TRBD2. CDR3 length equals 15 residues. Germline assignment: CDR1 LNHDA and CDR2 SQIVND (reference sequence). V gave up 4 bases and J gave up 1 base; unmatched junction bases: 3. The DNA of the CDR3 is TGTGCCAGTAGTAGGGGACTAGCGGAGTCCTACGAGCAGTACTTC. Translating it yields CASSRGLAESYEQYF.

Ten or more counts support this clonotype. This sequence joins TRBV7-8 and TRBJ1-6; TRBD1 matches at 8 bases. Germline CDR1 SGHVS, CDR2 FQNEAQ. J gave up 8 bases and V 2 bases, and 5 bases lay outside the gene matches. The CDR3 has 15 residues. This chain's CDR3 is CASSLMSGGDSPLHF. CDR3 DNA: TGTGCCAGCAGCTTAATGTCAGGGGGCGATTCACCCCTCCACTTT.

The rearrangement joins TRBV7-9 to TRBJ1-6; D unclear. The V end was cut by 3 bases, the J end by 6 bases, with 6 bases between. In germline, CDR1 is SEHNR, CDR2 FQNEAQ (reference sequence). The CDR3 runs to 13 residues. CDR3 in amino acids: CASSFQVNSPLHF. The CDR3 nucleotides read TGTGCCAGCAGCTTTCAGGTTAATTCACCCCTCCACTTT.

J is TRBJ2-6 and V is TRBV14, with TRBD1 identical over 9 bases. The V segment lost 4 bases and the J segment 1 base; nucleotides outside the gene matches: 8. Germline CDR1 SGHDN, CDR2 FVKESK. The CDR3 loop spans 18 amino acids. The CDR3 nucleotides read TGTGCCAGCAGCCGCAACACAGGGGGCCTGTCTGGGGCCAACGTCCTGACTTTC. Its protein is CASSRNTGGLSGANVLTF.

This clonotype was observed a few times. This chain joins TRBV20-1 and TRBJ2-1; 7 nucleotides line up with TRBD2. The CDR3 spans 13 residues. V lost 5 bases and J lost 7; bases outside the gene matches: 8. The germline V gene encodes CDR1 DFQATT and CDR2 SNEGSKA (reference sequence). CDR3 in DNA: TGCAGTGCTGAGAGCGGGGAAAGGAATGAGCAGTTCTTC. Translation: CSAESGERNEQFF.

The table lists this clonotype with many counts. At one boundary the junction diverges from the germline segment, which might be a read error. The J gene is TRBJ1-2, the V gene TRBV28; D not resolved. CDR1 and CDR2 (germline): MDHEN, SYDVKM. CDR3 length: 11 residues. The CDR3 region is CASSFSWVPYF. In DNA form, the CDR3 reads TGTGCCAGCAGTTTTTCGTGGGTCCCTTACTTC.

The chain couples TRBV5-6 to TRBJ1-5; the match to TRBD1 covers 7 bases. Germline CDR1 and CDR2: SGHDT and YYEEEE. V lost 1 base, J lost 0 bases, and 7 bases stayed unmatched. The CDR3 runs 17 residues. CDR3 sequence reads: CASSLRRGRISNQPQHF. CDR3 DNA sequence: TGTGCCAGCAGCTTGAGAAGGGGGCGGATTAGCAATCAGCCCCAGCATTTT.

This clonotype showed up just a few times. The genes are TRBV20-1 and TRBJ1-2; D remains unclear. Germline values: CDR1 DFQATT, CDR2 SNEGSKA (reference sequence). The CDR3 covers 13 residues. Trimming removed 0 bases at V and 0 bases at J, with 5 bases between. DNA of the CDR3: TGCAGTGCTAGAGATGGCACTAACTATGGCTACACCTTC. This encodes CSARDGTNYGYTF.

The V call is TRBV19, the J call TRBJ1-2; a weak D match, TRBD1 (6 bases). Looked up from germline, CDR1 is LNHDA and CDR2 is SQIVND (reference sequence). The CDR3 runs 13 residues. Trimming pared 2 bases from V and 8 bases from J, leaving 12 bases between. The chain's CDR3 is CASSISGVGGYTF. CDR3 nucleotides: TGTGCCAGTAGTATATCAGGGGTCGGAGGCTACACCTTC.

In this sample, this clonotype turned up many times. This rearrangement joins TRBV28 to TRBJ2-7; TRBD2 might be the D (7 bases). The CDR3 runs to 18 residues. Germline CDR1 is MDHEN and CDR2 is SYDVKM. Trimming removed 5 bases from V and 5 bases from J, with 28 bases in between. The CDR3 nucleotides are TGTGCCAGCAGTCTCCCTAGGAGGGGGGGAGGCCCTACCCACGAGCAGTACTTC. Its translation is CASSLPRRGGGPTHEQYF.

This clonotype was observed many times. The V and J genes are TRBV7-2 and TRBJ1-2, with D hard to call. Germline assignment: CDR1 SGHTA and CDR2 FQGNSA. Trimming took off 4 bases at V and 8 bases at J, with 14 bases between the two ends. This CDR3 region has 13 residues. For the CDR3, the DNA is TGTGCCAGCAGCTCCCCGGGCTCCCTCGGCTACACCTTC. Amino acid sequence: CASSSPGSLGYTF.

Only one count was recorded for this clonotype. The chain carries TRBV14 and TRBJ2-7; 15 bases are shared with TRBD2. There are 17 residues in the CDR3. The germline CDR1 and CDR2 sequences are SGHDN and FVKESK. V was clipped by 2 bases and J by 5 bases; unmatched bases: 7. As DNA, the CDR3 is TGTGCCAGCAGCCAAACAACCGGGACTAGCGGGAGGAACGAGCAGTACTTC. Amino acids: CASSQTTGTSGRNEQYF.

Many counts were recorded for this clonotype. J is TRBJ1-3 and V is TRBV11-2; a weak D match, TRBD1 (6 bases). Per the germline V gene, CDR1 is SGHAT and CDR2 is FQNNGV. V shed 5 bases and J shed 2 bases, with 19 bases lying between them. The CDR3 runs to 17 residues. CDR3 sequence (DNA): TGTGCCAGCAGCCGTGCTGGAGGGGGAAGGACTGGAAACACCATATATTTT. Translating gives CASSRAGGGRTGNTIYF. The complete variable domain, with remaining parts taken from reference TRBV11-2 and TRBJ1-3, reads EAGVAQSPRYKIIEKRQSVAFWCNPISGHATLYWYQQILGQGPKLLIQFQNNGVVDDSQLPKDRFSAERLKGVDSTLKIQPAKLEDSAVYLCASSRAGGGRTGNTIYFGEGSWLTVV.

This clonotype was seen a single time. A much larger clone differs from this one at a single base, so this may be a read error. The chain combines TRBV20-1 with TRBJ1-5; 7 bases map to TRBD1. Germline V gene data show CDR1 as DFQATT and CDR2 as SNEGSKA (reference sequence). The CDR3 runs to 13 residues. The CDR3 DNA is TGCAGTGCAAAAACAGGGGATAATCAGCACCAGCATTTT. This sequence encodes CSAKTGDNQHQHF.

This chain joins TRBV7-2 and TRBJ2-1; 9 bases agree with TRBD2. Germline lookup yields CDR1 SGHTA and CDR2 FQGNSA. CDR3 size: 13 residues. Trimming at V came to 6 bases and at J to 9 bases, leaving 6 bases not matched to a gene. The CDR3 DNA reads as TGTGCCAGCAGACTAGCGGGTCCCTCTGAGCAGTTCTTC. Translating it yields CASRLAGPSEQFF. Full variable domain (missing parts from reference TRBV7-2 and TRBJ2-1): GAGVSQSPSNKVTEKGKDVELRCDPISGHTALYWYRQSLGQGLEFLIYFQGNSAPDKSGLPSDRFSAERTGGSVSTLTIQRTQQEDSAVYLCASRLAGPSEQFFGPGTRLTVL.